The 18 T cell receptor beta chains below were found in one sample sequenced in a study of Tregs in tolerant kidney transplant recipients. Sequenced by immunoSEQ multiplex PCR; TCRdb stores in-frame clones only, minus some. The repertoire table contains about 30,000 clones. Specimen: CD8+ T cells from blood, collected before the transplant. Receptor source: a human donor who received a combined kidney and bone marrow transplant.

About this clone itself: The CDR3 extends 3 residues past the end of the read, so its final part is completed from the germline J gene. V usage is TRBV7-3 and J usage is TRBJ1-1; D is unclear. Trimming took 4 bases from V and 5 from J, leaving 11 bases between them. This CDR3 has 13 amino acids. Germline CDR1 reads SGHTA; CDR2 reads FQGTGA. CDR3 sequence reads: CASSSLGGTEAFF. The CDR3 DNA, read in part, is TGTGCCAGCAGCTCCTTGGGCGGGACTGAA.

For this clone: Read sequence stops 3 residues before the CDR3 end, and the germline J gene provides the missing end. V is TRBV19 and J is TRBJ1-2; D ambiguous. The germline gives CDR1 LNHDA, CDR2 SQIVND (reference sequence). Trimming shortened V by 3 bases and J by 2 bases, and 10 bases separated the two germline ends. This CDR3 comprises 14 residues. The CDR3 DNA, read in part, is TGTGCCAGTAGTATCGAACTACTAAACTATGGC. Its protein is CASSIELLNYG. The CDR3 in its entirety is CASSIELLNYGYTF. The complete variable domain, with remaining parts taken from reference TRBV19 and TRBJ1-2, reads DGGITQSPKYLFRKEGQNVTLSCEQNLNHDAMYWYRQDPGQGLRLIYYSQIVNDFQKGDIAEGYSVSREKKESFPLTVTSAQKNPTAFYLCASSIELLNYGYTFGSGTRLTVV.

With respect to this clone: The read ends 3 residues shy of where the CDR3 ends; the end is completed using the germline J gene. The chain combines TRBV7-9 with TRBJ2-7, with D perhaps TRBD2 (6 bases). The length of the CDR3 is 14 residues. V gave up 5 bases and J gave up 0 bases, with 11 bases separating them. Germline values: CDR1 SEHNR, CDR2 FQNEAQ (reference sequence). CDR3 DNA (partial): TGTGCCAGCAGCGGAGGGCTACTCTCCTACGAG. It codes for CASSGGLLSYE. The full-length CDR3 reads as CASSGGLLSYEQYF. Variable domain in full (rest from reference TRBV7-9 and TRBJ2-7): DTGVSQNPRHKITKRGQNVTFRCDPISEHNRLYWYRQTLGQGPEFLTYFQNEAQLEKSRLLSDRFSAERPKGSFSTLEIQRTEQGDSAMYLCASSGGLLSYEQYFGPGTRLTVT.

Regarding this clone: The sequenced fragment ends 3 residues before the CDR3 boundary, so the rest is inferred from the germline J gene. The chain couples TRBV2 to TRBJ2-3, with 7 bases aligning to TRBD2. The CDR3 extends over 15 amino acids. V dropped 5 bases and J dropped 4; count of bases not matched to a gene: 9. Per germline, CDR1 SNHLY and CDR2 FYNNEI. Partial CDR3 DNA: TGTGCCAGCAGTACTCCCCTAGCGGAGTCAGATACG. Translation: CASSTPLAESDT. The whole CDR3 protein reads CASSTPLAESDTQYF.

As concerns this clone: The CDR3 is cut off 3 residues early in the read; its end comes from the germline J gene. The rearrangement joins TRBV12-3 or TRBV12-4 to TRBJ2-1; 10 positions match TRBD2. The CDR3 sequence is 15 residues long. The ends lost 7 bases at V and 5 bases at J; junction bases unmatched: 8. CDR3 sequence reads: CASTLGTSANNEQFF. The CDR3 DNA, read in part, is TGTGCCAGCACCCTAGGGACTAGCGCTAACAATGAG.

On this clone: The read ends 3 residues before the CDR3 terminus; that terminus is restored from the germline J gene. The rearrangement uses TRBV7-3 and TRBJ2-5, with 15 bases matching TRBD2. The V and J ends lost 5 bases and 5 bases, in that order; junction bases with no gene match: 3. The CDR3 extends over 15 amino acids. Germline-derived CDR1 and CDR2 are SGHTA and FQGTGA. CDR3 DNA, as far as it was read: TGTGCCAGCAGCCTGGGACTAGCGGGAGGCGAGACC. Translation: CASSLGLAGGET. The CDR3 in full is CASSLGLAGGETQYF.

About this clone itself: From the germline J gene comes the end of the CDR3, since the read stops 3 residues before it. The V call is TRBV7-2, the J call TRBJ2-7, with a weak D call TRBD2 (6 bases). Per germline, CDR1 SGHTA and CDR2 FQGNSA. V was pared by 3 bases and J by 3 bases, with 9 bases between. The CDR3 runs 13 residues. The CDR3 protein is CASSFAGLYEQYF. The covered CDR3 bases are TGTGCCAGCAGCTTCGCGGGGCTCTACGAG.

A word on this clone: The read comes to an end 3 residues before the CDR3 does, leaving the germline J gene to fill in the end. The chain carries TRBV19 and TRBJ2-1; 9 bases fit TRBD2. This CDR3 is built from 15 residues. In germline, CDR1 is LNHDA, CDR2 SQIVND (reference sequence). With V trimmed by 6 bases and J by 3 bases, 6 bases remained unmatched. Here the CDR3 reads CASSQTSGDYNEQFF. CDR3 DNA (partial): TGTGCCAGTAGCCAGACTAGCGGAGACTACAATGAG.

Of note for this clone: The DNA ends 3 residues before the CDR3 does, and the rest of the CDR3 is filled in from the germline J gene. The chain uses TRBV7-3 and TRBJ2-1; D perhaps matches TRBD1 (6 bases). Germline loops: CDR1 SGHTA, CDR2 FQGTGA. Trimming removed 4 bases at V and 4 bases at J, with 14 bases between. This CDR3 region has 15 residues. The sequenced CDR3 bases are TGTGCCAGCAGCTCCGGACAGATACCTTACAATGAG. It encodes CASSSGQIPYNE. Given in full, the CDR3 is CASSSGQIPYNEQFF.

Incomplete CDR3 DNA: TGCAGTGCTAGAGATCTAGGGGGGGTACAGTCCTACAATGAG. As protein: CSARDLGGVQSYNE. The entire CDR3 protein is CSARDLGGVQSYNEQFF. The chain couples TRBV20-1 to TRBJ2-1, with D perhaps TRBD2 (7 bases). The read falls 3 residues short of the CDR3 end, and the missing part is taken from the germline J gene. Germline lookup yields CDR1 DFQATT and CDR2 SNEGSKA (reference sequence). V dropped 0 bases and J dropped 1 base, with 16 bases sitting between them. The length of the CDR3 is 17 residues.

Of note for this clone: Read data end 3 residues before the CDR3 end; the end is taken from the germline J gene. The chain joins TRBV5-8 to TRBJ2-1, with 8 bases that match TRBD1. The length of the CDR3 is 15 residues. The germline V gene encodes CDR1 SGHTS and CDR2 YDEGEE. With V trimmed by 0 bases and J by 4 bases, 3 bases remained unmatched. The CDR3 sequence: CASSLVQGAYNEQFF. CDR3 DNA, as far as it was read: TGTGCCAGCAGCTTGGTCCAGGGGGCGTACAATGAG.

Note on this clone: The CDR3 is cut off 3 residues early in the read; its end comes from the germline J gene. The rearrangement links TRBV6-2 or TRBV6-3 to TRBJ2-7; 10 bases align to TRBD1. Germline loops: CDR1 MNHEY, CDR2 SVGEGT. The CDR3 runs 15 residues. V dropped 4 bases and J dropped 5; count of bases not matched to a gene: 8. The covered CDR3 bases are TGTGCCAGCAGTTGGGGGACAGGGGCGACCAACGAG. Its protein is CASSWGTGATNE. The full CDR3 protein reads CASSWGTGATNEQYF.

As regards this clone: Coverage ceases 3 residues before the CDR3 finishes, and the germline J gene fills in the end. V gene TRBV30 combines with J gene TRBJ2-7; D may be TRBD1 (5 bases). Germline values: CDR1 GTSNPN, CDR2 SVGIG (reference sequence). Between the trimmed V and J ends, which lost 4 bases and 6 bases, there was a span of 10 bases. This CDR3 is 11 amino acids long. The CDR3 reads CAWNRGSEQYF. CDR3 DNA (partial): TGTGCCTGGAATAGGGGAAGCGAG.

Concerning this clone: Read data end 3 residues before the CDR3 end; the end is taken from the germline J gene. The chain carries TRBV19 and TRBJ1-6; a weak D match, TRBD1 (6 bases). The CDR3 consists of 15 residues. Germline V gene lookup returns CDR1 LNHDA and CDR2 SQIVND (reference sequence). V was trimmed by 3 bases and J by 7 bases, leaving 13 bases between them. The chain's CDR3 is CASSISGDTNSPLHF. The DNA read from the CDR3 is TGTGCCAGTAGTATCTCCGGGGACACCAATTCACCC.

Points on this clone: The read gets to within 3 residues of the CDR3 end, and the germline J gene fills in the rest. V and J are TRBV2 and TRBJ2-7; the match to TRBD1 covers 7 bases. The CDR3 consists of 12 residues. The germline V gene encodes CDR1 SNHLY and CDR2 FYNNEI. Trimming at V came to 5 bases and at J to 4 bases, leaving 2 bases not matched to a gene. CDR3 in amino acids: CASSPGGYEQYF. The covered CDR3 bases are TGTGCCAGCAGTCCAGGGGGATACGAG.

The part of the CDR3 DNA that was read is TGTGCCAGTAGTATACACAGGGGAACCGGGGAG. It specifies CASSIHRGTGE. The complete CDR3 reads CASSIHRGTGELFF. The chain couples TRBV19 to TRBJ2-2, with 7 nucleotides matching TRBD1. Read data end 3 residues before the CDR3 end; the end is taken from the germline J gene. Germline trimming cut 2 bases from V and 5 bases from J; bases unmatched to any gene: 2. CDR1 and CDR2 (germline): LNHDA, SQIVND (reference sequence). The CDR3 consists of 14 residues. Supplemented by reference TRBV19 and TRBJ2-2, the full variable domain reads DGGITQSPKYLFRKEGQNVTLSCEQNLNHDAMYWYRQDPGQGLRLIYYSQIVNDFQKGDIAEGYSVSREKKESFPLTVTSAQKNPTAFYLCASSIHRGTGELFFGEGSRLTVL.

Here the CDR3 reads CASSGTGTGEAFF. CDR3 bases read: TGTGCCAGCAGCGGTACCGGGACAGGTGAA. V gene TRBV7-3 combines with J gene TRBJ1-1, with 8 bases aligning to TRBD1. The read terminates 3 residues ahead of where the CDR3 ends, so the germline J gene completes it. V was pared by 5 bases and J by 7 bases, with 6 bases of the junction left unmatched. Germline lookup yields CDR1 SGHTA and CDR2 FQGTGA. The CDR3 is 13 amino acids.

A note on this clone: Mismatch with germline at one junction end may stem from a read error. The read terminates 3 residues ahead of where the CDR3 ends, so the germline J gene completes it. The V call is TRBV7-7, the J call TRBJ2-5, with 14 bases identical to TRBD2. CDR1 is SSHAT and CDR2 is FNYEAQ in the germline V gene (reference sequence). This CDR3 comprises 16 residues. CDR3 sequence: CASSLTSGRARETQYF. The part of the CDR3 DNA that was read is TGTGCTAGCAGCTTGACTAGCGGGAGGGCACGAGAGACC. The full variable domain, completed using reference TRBV7-7 and TRBJ2-5, is GAGVSQSPRYKVTKRGQDVTLRCDPISSHATLYWYQQALGQGPEFLTYFNYEAQPDKSGLPSDRFSAERPEGSISTLTIQRTEQRDSAMYRCASSLTSGRARETQYFGPGTRLLVL.